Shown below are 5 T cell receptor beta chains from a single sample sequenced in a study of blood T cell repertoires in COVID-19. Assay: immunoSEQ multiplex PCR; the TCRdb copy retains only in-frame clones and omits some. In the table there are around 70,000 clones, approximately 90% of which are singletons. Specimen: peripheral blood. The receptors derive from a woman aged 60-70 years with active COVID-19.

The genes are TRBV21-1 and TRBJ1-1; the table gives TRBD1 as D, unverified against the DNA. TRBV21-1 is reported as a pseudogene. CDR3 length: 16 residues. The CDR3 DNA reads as TGTGCCAGCAGCAGTCGAATCGGACAGATAAACACTGAAGCTTTCTTT. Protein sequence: CASSSRIGQINTEAFF.

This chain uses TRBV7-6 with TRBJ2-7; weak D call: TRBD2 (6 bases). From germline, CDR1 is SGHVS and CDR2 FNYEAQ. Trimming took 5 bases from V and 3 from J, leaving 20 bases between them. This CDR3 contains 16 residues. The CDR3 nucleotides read TGTGCCAGCAGCCCACATAGGTCCGGGACTCACTACGAGCAGTACTTC. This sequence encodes CASSPHRSGTHYEQYF. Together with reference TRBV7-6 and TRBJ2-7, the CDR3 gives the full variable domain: GAGVSQSPRYKVTKRGQDVALRCDPISGHVSLYWYRQALGQGPEFLTYFNYEAQQDKSGLPNDRFSAERPEGSISTLTIQRTEQRDSAMYRCASSPHRSGTHYEQYFGPGTRLTVT.

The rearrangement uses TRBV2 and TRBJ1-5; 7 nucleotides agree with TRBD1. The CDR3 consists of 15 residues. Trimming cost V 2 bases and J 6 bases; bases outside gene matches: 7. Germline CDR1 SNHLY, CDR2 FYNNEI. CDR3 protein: CASSESRAGGQPQHF. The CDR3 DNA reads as TGTGCCAGCAGTGAAAGCAGGGCAGGGGGTCAGCCCCAGCATTTT.

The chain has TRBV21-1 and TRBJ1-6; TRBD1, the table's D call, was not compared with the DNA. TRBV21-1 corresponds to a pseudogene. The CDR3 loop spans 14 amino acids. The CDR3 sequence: CASSKNRVGSPLHF. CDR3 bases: TGTGCCAGCAGCAAAAACAGGGTGGGTTCACCCCTCCACTTT.

In nucleotides, the CDR3 is TGTGCCAGTAGTATACTGGGGGCCGCGAACACCGGGGAGCTGTTTTTT. Protein sequence: CASSILGAANTGELFF. This chain connects TRBV19 to TRBJ2-2; a weak D match, TRBD1 (6 bases). Germline CDR1 reads LNHDA; CDR2 reads SQIVND (reference sequence). CDR3 length: 16 residues. V lost 2 bases and J 0 bases, leaving 10 bases between the germline ends.